The 25 T cell receptor beta chains listed next were all sequenced from one sample in a study of T cell responses to AZD1222 COVID-19 vaccine. The method was immunoSEQ multiplex PCR; TCRdb's version includes in-frame clones alone and lacks a portion of them. The sample carries about 120,000 clones, roughly nine tenths recorded once. The sample here was peripheral blood, taken on day 0 of AZD1222 vaccination. The receptors were gathered from an adult in good health.

This clone was recorded once. This chain uses TRBV6-5 with TRBJ2-4; TRBD1 matches 7 bases. Per germline, CDR1 MNHEY and CDR2 SVGAGI. This CDR3 is 13 amino acids long. Trimming removed 9 bases from V and 3 bases from J; junction bases left unmatched: 5. The CDR3 loop is CASKGADKNIQYF. The CDR3 DNA sequence: TGTGCCAGTAAGGGGGCAGACAAAAACATTCAGTACTTC.

The chain recombines TRBV14 with TRBJ2-3; TRBD2 matches at 9 bases. The CDR3 is 15 amino acids. Looked up from germline, CDR1 is SGHDN and CDR2 is FVKESK. Germline trimming cut 2 bases from V and 4 bases from J; bases unmatched to any gene: 4. The chain's CDR3 is CASSQRSGGADTQYF. CDR3 DNA: TGTGCCAGCAGCCAACGTAGCGGGGGCGCAGATACGCAGTATTTT. The whole variable domain, remainder taken from reference TRBV14 and TRBJ2-3, is EAGVTQFPSHSVIEKGQTVTLRCDPISGHDNLYWYRRVMGKEIKFLLHFVKESKQDESGMPNNRFLAERTGGTYSTLKVQPAELEDSGVYFCASSQRSGGADTQYFGPGTRLTVL.

The chain links TRBV10-3 to TRBJ2-2; D call uncertain. In germline, CDR1 is ENHRY, CDR2 SYGVKD. The CDR3 is 14 residues long. V gave up 6 bases and J gave up 1 base, with 9 bases separating them. The CDR3 protein is CAISLLKNTGELFF. As DNA, the CDR3 is TGTGCCATCAGCCTACTCAAGAACACCGGGGAGCTGTTTTTT.

V usage is TRBV7-3 and J usage is TRBJ2-5; a possible D gene is TRBD2 (7 bases). V dropped 5 bases and J dropped 5 bases, with 21 bases sitting between them. CDR1 is SGHTA, CDR2 FQGTGA, per germline. The CDR3 contains 16 residues. CDR3 region: CASSLGLGAGEETQYF. CDR3 bases: TGTGCCAGCAGCCTGGGGCTGGGGGCGGGGGAGGAGACCCAGTACTTC.

This clone was observed a few times. This rearrangement joins TRBV10-2 to TRBJ2-2; no clear D. The V end lost 4 bases, the J end lost 6 bases, and 9 bases lay between the germline ends. Germline CDR1 is WSHSY and CDR2 is SAAADI. The CDR3 has 13 residues. CDR3 residues: CASSATTPGELFF. CDR3 bases: TGCGCCAGCAGTGCCACAACGCCCGGGGAGCTGTTTTTT.

This clone was counted only a few times. The chain joins TRBV15 to TRBJ1-5; tentatively, D is TRBD1 (6 bases). The CDR3 runs 15 residues. Trimming pared 1 base from V and 5 bases from J, leaving 12 bases between. Germline V gives CDR1 LNHNV, CDR2 YYDKDF (reference sequence). CDR3 sequence reads: CATSRAGTPYQPQHF. For the CDR3, the DNA is TGTGCCACCAGCAGAGCGGGGACACCCTATCAGCCCCAGCATTTT.

The rearrangement uses TRBV7-9 and TRBJ1-1; D is ambiguous. The ends were cut back, 4 bases at V and 1 base at J, with 1 base in the middle. Germline V gene lookup returns CDR1 SEHNR and CDR2 FQNEAQ (reference sequence). The length of the CDR3 is 11 residues. In DNA, the CDR3 is TGTGCCAGCAGCTCGAACACTGAAGCTTTCTTT. This sequence encodes CASSSNTEAFF.

The rearrangement joins TRBV6-5 to TRBJ1-4; possible D gene TRBD1, 6 bases. CDR1 is MNHEY and CDR2 is SVGAGI in the germline V gene. The CDR3 has 13 residues. V lost 5 bases to trimming and J lost 4 bases, with 8 bases between them. CDR3: CASSRGGNEKLFF. The CDR3 nucleotides are TGTGCCAGCAGTAGGGGGGGTAATGAAAAACTGTTTTTT.

The rearrangement links TRBV3-1 (or the pseudogene TRBV3-2) to TRBJ1-3; D is undetermined. The CDR3 is made up of 15 amino acids. Germline lookup yields CDR1 LGHDT and CDR2 YNNKEL (reference sequence). Trimming cost V 3 bases and J 2 bases, with 11 bases left between them. CDR3 sequence reads: CASSQRPGTGNTIYF. The CDR3 DNA sequence: TGTGCCAGCAGCCAGAGGCCCGGGACTGGAAACACCATATATTTT.

This clone was seen just once. V and J are TRBV6-2 or TRBV6-3 and TRBJ2-2; D may be TRBD2 (6 bases). The germline V gene has CDR1 MNHEY and CDR2 SVGEGT. V was clipped by 4 bases and J by 1 base, with 13 bases between them. This CDR3 contains 16 residues. The CDR3 nucleotides read TGTGCCAGCAGTTTTAGCGGCCTTATGAACACCGGGGAGCTGTTTTTT. Its protein is CASSFSGLMNTGELFF.

The chain uses TRBV9 and TRBJ2-1; D remains unclear. V dropped 0 bases and J dropped 5 bases, with 12 bases sitting between them. Per germline, CDR1 SGDLS and CDR2 YYNGEE. This CDR3 has 15 residues. The CDR3 coding sequence is TGTGCCAGCAGCGTAGAGGTGAGGTCCCACAATGAGCAGTTCTTC. This codes for CASSVEVRSHNEQFF.

This chain joins TRBV28 and TRBJ1-2; D might be TRBD1 (5 bases). Germline V gene sequence: CDR1 MDHEN, CDR2 SYDVKM. The CDR3 is 15 residues long. V lost 4 bases and J 8 bases, leaving 20 bases between the germline ends. The chain's CDR3 is CASSSPGNYYRGYTF. The CDR3 DNA reads as TGTGCCAGCAGTTCCCCAGGGAACTATTATCGGGGCTACACCTTC.

The chain combines TRBV27 with TRBJ1-4; unclear D gene. The CDR3 extends over 16 amino acids. With 4 bases removed from V and 0 bases from J, the gap between germline ends came to 12 bases. CDR1 and CDR2 (germline): MNHEY, SMNVEV (reference sequence). The DNA of the CDR3 is TGTGCCAGCAGTTCGTCTCAAATTGCAACTAATGAAAAACTGTTTTTT. Protein sequence: CASSSSQIATNEKLFF. Full variable domain (outside the CDR3, taken from reference TRBV27 and TRBJ1-4): EAQVTQNPRYLITVTGKKLTVTCSQNMNHEYMSWYRQDPGLGLRQIYYSMNVEVTDKGDVPEGYKVSRKEKRNFPLILESPSPNQTSLYFCASSSSQIATNEKLFFGSGTQLSVL.

This chain uses TRBV6-5 with TRBJ1-2; 7 bases fit TRBD1. The germline CDR1 and CDR2 sequences are MNHEY and SVGAGI. The CDR3 loop spans 14 amino acids. The V segment lost 8 bases and the J segment 7 bases; nucleotides outside the gene matches: 13. The CDR3 bases are TGTGCCAGCGCCCAATGGGAGGGGGCGGGTGGCTACACCTTC. The encoded protein is CASAQWEGAGGYTF.

The chain couples TRBV5-4 to TRBJ2-7; 11 nucleotides match TRBD1. Germline V lookup: CDR1 SGHNT, CDR2 YYREEE (reference sequence). The CDR3 contains 14 residues. V trimming: 4 bases; J trimming: 6 bases; junction bases outside the gene matches: 6. In nucleotides, the CDR3 is TGTGCCAGCAGCGCCCGGGACAGGGGGTTCGAGCAGTACTTC. It specifies CASSARDRGFEQYF.

This chain uses TRBV29-1 with TRBJ1-2; D unresolved. In germline, CDR1 is SQVTM, CDR2 ANQGSEA. Trimming pared 4 bases from V and 1 base from J, leaving 7 bases between. CDR3 length equals 12 residues. CDR3 DNA sequence: TGCAGCGTTGCTCGGGTTAACTATGGCTACACCTTC. Its translation is CSVARVNYGYTF.

This chain links TRBV15 with TRBJ1-3; D is possibly TRBD1 (5 bases). Trimming removed 5 bases from V and 2 bases from J, with 13 bases in between. This CDR3 region has 15 residues. The germline V gene encodes CDR1 LNHNV and CDR2 YYDKDF (reference sequence). For the CDR3, the DNA is TGTGCCACCAGCGTTCCAGGGTTTGCTGGAAACACCATATATTTT. The encoded protein is CATSVPGFAGNTIYF.

This chain links TRBV5-4 with TRBJ2-1; tentative D call: TRBD2 (6 bases). Germline CDR1 SGHNT, CDR2 YYREEE (reference sequence). The germline V and J ends were trimmed by 6 bases and 10 bases, with 23 bases remaining between them. The CDR3 runs 15 residues. The CDR3 reads CASIPLDAAGGEQFF. The DNA for the CDR3 is TGTGCCAGCATCCCCTTGGACGCCGCCGGAGGGGAGCAGTTCTTC. Variable domain in full (rest from reference TRBV5-4 and TRBJ2-1): ETGVTQSPTHLIKTRGQQVTLRCSSQSGHNTVSWYQQALGQGPQFIFQYYREEENGRGNFPPRFSGLQFPNYSSELNVNALELDDSALYLCASIPLDAAGGEQFFGPGTRLTVL.

V and J are TRBV29-1 and TRBJ1-2; 9 bases map to TRBD1. Trimming took 5 bases from V and 8 from J; bases not matched to a gene: 9. CDR3 size: 13 residues. CDR1 and CDR2 from the germline V gene are SQVTM and ANQGSEA. In DNA form, the CDR3 reads TGCAGCGTTCCGGGACAGGGAACAATCGGCTACACCTTC. Residues: CSVPGQGTIGYTF.

The rearrangement uses TRBV4-3 and TRBJ2-2, with 7 bases matching TRBD1. The CDR3 is 14 amino acids. The germline V gene has CDR1 LGHNA and CDR2 YSLEER. V shed 1 base, J shed 6 bases, and the junction held 2 bases outside the gene matches. The CDR3 bases are TGCGCCAGCAGCCAAGGAGACAGGGCCGGGGAGCTGTTTTTT. It yields the protein CASSQGDRAGELFF.

The J gene is TRBJ2-3, the V gene TRBV7-9; no firm D call. The CDR3 runs to 12 residues. V lost 3 bases to trimming and J lost 6 bases, with 7 bases between them. CDR1 and CDR2 (germline): SEHNR, FQNEAQ (reference sequence). As DNA, the CDR3 is TGTGCCAGCAGCTTCAACCCGGATACGCAGTATTTT. Translated, it gives CASSFNPDTQYF.

The CDR3 DNA reads as TGCGCCAGCAGCCAAGATCTTCGGAGAAAGTCCTACAATGAGCAGTTCTTC. Its translation: CASSQDLRRKSYNEQFF. This chain connects TRBV4-3 to TRBJ2-1; D unclear. The CDR3 covers 17 residues. Germline V gene lookup returns CDR1 LGHNA and CDR2 YSLEER. V gave up 0 bases and J gave up 1 base, with 13 bases separating them.

The rearrangement joins TRBV9 to TRBJ1-1; D possibly corresponds to TRBD1 (6 bases). The CDR3 runs 15 residues. V was trimmed by 5 bases and J by 5 bases, leaving 19 bases between them. Germline V gene lookup returns CDR1 SGDLS and CDR2 YYNGEE. The CDR3 nucleotides read TGTGCCAGCAGTGCCCGCGGGGGGGGCGGAACTGAAGCTTTCTTT. It yields the protein CASSARGGGGTEAFF.

The rearrangement joins TRBV5-6 to TRBJ2-7; 11 bases are a match to TRBD1. Losses at the gene ends were 4 bases for V and 5 bases for J; bases not matched to a gene: 11. The CDR3 totals 16 residues. Germline values: CDR1 SGHDT, CDR2 YYEEEE. CDR3 nucleotide sequence: TGTGCCAGCAGCCCCCTCCGGACAGGGGGCGTCGACGAGCAGTACTTC. It codes for CASSPLRTGGVDEQYF.

The chain is built from TRBV6-1 and TRBJ2-1, with 7 bases identical to TRBD1. CDR1 and CDR2 (germline): MNHNS, SASEGT. V was pared by 6 bases and J by 5 bases, with 4 bases of the junction left unmatched. This CDR3 comprises 13 residues. The CDR3 protein is CASSWDRDNEQFF. The CDR3 DNA follows: TGTGCCAGCAGCTGGGACAGAGACAATGAGCAGTTCTTC.